This TCR beta chain was captured by sequencing in a study of T cells expressing NK-cell markers (TCRdb year 2020). Regarding the study in general: Three sorted T-cell subsets (CD3+CD56+NKG2C+, CD3+CD56+NKG2C- and CD3+CD56-NKG2C+) from 8 or 9 donors had their TCR beta-chain repertoires profiled. Of the eight sequenced donors, seven were found to be HCMV-seropositive and one was found to be HCMV-seronegative. Randomly selected healthy volunteers, three men and five women, were used as the eight sequenced donors. Sequencing of the libraries produced 2 x 150 bp reads on Illumina HiSeq 2000/2500, MiSeq or NextSeq.

Findings and caveats that apply to the study as a whole: In more than five donors, the dominant CD3+CD56+NKG2C+ clonotypes were found to rank among the top 10 CD8+ clonotypes and to make up about 1.0-7.0% of CD8+ T cells. Those dominant clonotypes were again the most abundant among CD3+CD56-NKG2C+ cells in a handful of donors, at about 25-60.1%. Whether the expanded NKG2C-expressing T cell clones were specific for HCMV antigens was left unclear.

Notes on this clonotype: Its antigen is still unknown.

TCRdb records Illumina HiSeq 2000 as the sequencer. 5'RACE template switching, by which a universal primer site and unique molecular identifiers were added, was used to make TCR beta cDNA libraries. cDNA synthesis was primed from the TCR beta constant segment, followed by two successive PCR amplification steps. Regarding the original processing steps: MIGEC was used to demultiplex reads and group the reads by UMI, and MiTCR was used to assemble and quantify clonotypes. To remove erroneous sequences, TCR cDNA sequences were retained only when supported by two or more reads. The tcR package was used for downstream repertoire analysis, and clonotypes were matched across fractions by CDR3 nucleotide sequence plus V segment. VDJmatch was used to annotate antigen specificity against VDJdb, with one amino acid substitution in CDR3 permitted. TCRdb reanalyzed the reads, keeping one entry per CDR3 protein sequence and omitting DNA. The V and J calls come from TCRdb's annotation, not from the publication. This sample's table carries 550,000 or so distinct CDR3 sequences. The ten largest clones represent roughly 3.5% of the sample.

A commercial ELISA kit detecting HCMV-specific IgG in serum was used to determine HCMV serostatus. Peripheral blood mononuclear cells were isolated from blood by Ficoll density gradient centrifugation. Counted from cysteine to phenylalanine, this CDR3 has 15 amino acids. DNA for this receptor is not on file. In the germline V gene, CDR1 corresponds to SNHLY and CDR2 to FYNNEI. This TCR was recovered from a man younger than 35 in good health. Donor details come from another sample of the same person, matched by shared clones. The sequencing input was blood T cells: a sorted CD56 or NKG2C T cell subset, CD4+ or CD8+ T cells, or bulk PBMC T cells (not recorded which). The chain is encoded by TRBV2 joined to TRBJ1-5; TCRdb's D gene call, TRBD1, goes unchecked for lack of DNA. The CDR3 corresponds to CASLRGTARNQPQHF.